This T cell receptor beta chain emerged from a study of blood T cells in healthy people across ages. A J-beta primer mix and a sample-barcoded 5' primer were used in a second PCR of about 7 to 12 cycles. TCRdb ran MiXCR on the 5' RACE reads and lists one entry per CDR3 protein. This table holds roughly 2 million distinct CDR3 sequences, just under 50% found once. The V gene's germline CDR1 is DFQATT and CDR2 SNEGSKA (reference sequence). The CDR3 runs to 16 residues. Trimming took 6 bases from V and 0 from J, leaving 18 bases between them. Each donor supplied approximately 10 milliliters of peripheral blood.

The specimen sequenced was blood. The clonotype was recovered from a woman aged 40 to 50 in good health. The chain joins TRBV20-1 to TRBJ2-1; D not resolved. In DNA, the CDR3 is TGCAGTGCCCCTATAGTTGGTGTAGGCTCCTACAATGAGCAGTTCTTC. Translated, it gives CSAPIVGVGSYNEQFF.